The rows below give T cell receptor beta chains drawn from one sample of a study. TCRdb recomputed calls from the 5' RACE reads with MiXCR, one row per CDR3 protein. The sample holds over 40,000 distinct CDR3 sequences, 22% seen once. Sequencing input: Tregs sorted from a lymph node. The origin of the receptors is a female donor with breast cancer. CDR3s include the opening cysteine and the closing phenylalanine or tryptophan. D genes are given only for firm matches. Size tells how often a clone was seen (once, few, many) or the class of an expanded clone, and some rows leave it out.

V gene	D gene	J gene	clone size	CDR3 protein	CDR3 DNA
TRBV7-3	.	TRBJ2-5	few	CASSPGSDSGGVETQYF	TGTGCCAGCAGCCCAGGAAGTGATAGCGGAGGTGTAGAGACCCAGTACTTC
TRBV20-1	.	TRBJ1-4	.	CSARDRFGGLNKKLFF	TGCAGTGCTAGAGATCGTTTCGGGGGGTTGAATAAAAAACTGTTTTTT
TRBV7-3	.	TRBJ2-2	.	CASSSQTKENTGELFF	TGTGCCAGCAGCTCACAGACAAAGGAGAACACCGGGGAGCTGTTTTTT
TRBV6-1	.	TRBJ1-2	few	CASSEFGGDNYGYTF	TGTGCCAGCAGTGAATTTGGGGGAGATAACTATGGCTACACCTTC
TRBV6-6	.	TRBJ2-7	few	CASKGLKNEQYF	TGTGCCAGCAAGGGACTTAAGAACGAGCAGTACTTC
TRBV7-9	.	TRBJ1-2	.	CASSLPFSGIHNYGYTF	TGTGCCAGCAGCCTGCCTTTCTCCGGAATCCATAACTATGGCTACACCTTC
TRBV6-5	.	TRBJ1-6	many	CATKLRSTGGDNSPLHF	TGTGCCACCAAATTGAGATCGACAGGTGGGGATAATTCACCCCTCCACTTT
TRBV29-1	TRBD1	TRBJ2-3	.	CSVGGQGAQPRSTDTQYF	TGCAGCGTGGGCGGACAGGGGGCACAACCTCGGAGCACAGATACGCAGTATTTT
TRBV5-1	TRBD2	TRBJ2-1	few	CASSLWGRASYNEQFF	TGCGCCAGCAGCTTGTGGGGGAGGGCCTCGTACAATGAGCAGTTCTTC
TRBV24-1	.	TRBJ2-1	many	CATSVRTDNEQFF	TGTGCCACCAGTGTACGGACAGACAATGAGCAGTTCTTC